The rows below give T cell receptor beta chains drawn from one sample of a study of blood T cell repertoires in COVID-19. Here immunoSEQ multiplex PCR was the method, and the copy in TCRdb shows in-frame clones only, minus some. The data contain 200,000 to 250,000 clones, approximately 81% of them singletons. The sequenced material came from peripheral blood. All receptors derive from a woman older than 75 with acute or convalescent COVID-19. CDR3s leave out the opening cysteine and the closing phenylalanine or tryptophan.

CDR3aa: AIRTGRSSYEQY; j_gene: TRBJ2-7; v_gene: TRBV10-3
CDR3aa: ASSRTTGLGSEQF; j_gene: TRBJ2-1; v_gene: TRBV3-1/TRBV3-2
CDR3aa: ASSLDRGYNEQF; j_gene: TRBJ2-1; v_gene: TRBV5-6
CDR3aa: ASSLGRGTGIYEQY; j_gene: TRBJ2-7; v_gene: TRBV7-2
CDR3aa: ASSLARFLAGGSTDTQY; j_gene: TRBJ2-3; v_gene: TRBV7-9
CDR3aa: AISPGGGPETQY; j_gene: TRBJ2-5; v_gene: TRBV10-3
CDR3aa: ASSQPRADTQY; j_gene: TRBJ2-3; v_gene: TRBV3-1/TRBV3-2
CDR3aa: ASSSPAPGAPVGNEQF; j_gene: TRBJ2-1; v_gene: TRBV7-3
CDR3aa: ASSQQGGDGYT; j_gene: TRBJ1-2; v_gene: TRBV3-1/TRBV3-2
CDR3aa: AWSVSGRGPVDTQY; j_gene: TRBJ2-3; v_gene: TRBV30
CDR3aa: ASSPRTDFNYGYT; j_gene: TRBJ1-2; v_gene: TRBV5-1
CDR3aa: AIGTGQGGREKLF; j_gene: TRBJ1-4; v_gene: TRBV10-3
CDR3aa: ASSFPGGAGGYT; j_gene: TRBJ1-2; v_gene: TRBV11-3
CDR3aa: ASSRRDRGETDTQY; j_gene: TRBJ2-3; v_gene: TRBV11-3
CDR3aa: ASSPEGDPSTDTQY; j_gene: TRBJ2-3; v_gene: TRBV9
CDR3aa: ASSIISGQITDTQY; j_gene: TRBJ2-3; v_gene: TRBV19
CDR3aa: ASSLVAVNSPLH; j_gene: TRBJ1-6; v_gene: TRBV5-4
CDR3aa: ASSSPGTGNSGANVLT; j_gene: TRBJ2-6; v_gene: TRBV18
CDR3aa: ASSLASLTDTQY; j_gene: TRBJ2-3; v_gene: TRBV7-2
CDR3aa: AISGGVAGTPYNEQF; j_gene: TRBJ2-1; v_gene: TRBV10-3
CDR3aa: ASIQGSNQPQH; j_gene: TRBJ1-5; v_gene: TRBV28
CDR3aa: AWSVGLAGANVLT; j_gene: TRBJ2-6; v_gene: TRBV30
CDR3aa: ASSQGRRIQF; j_gene: TRBJ2-1; v_gene: TRBV3-1/TRBV3-2
CDR3aa: ASSSRTGVGSPLH; j_gene: TRBJ1-6; v_gene: TRBV2
CDR3aa: ATSVSDTQY; j_gene: TRBJ2-3; v_gene: TRBV24-1
CDR3aa: ASSLKGQRQPQH; j_gene: TRBJ1-5; v_gene: TRBV28